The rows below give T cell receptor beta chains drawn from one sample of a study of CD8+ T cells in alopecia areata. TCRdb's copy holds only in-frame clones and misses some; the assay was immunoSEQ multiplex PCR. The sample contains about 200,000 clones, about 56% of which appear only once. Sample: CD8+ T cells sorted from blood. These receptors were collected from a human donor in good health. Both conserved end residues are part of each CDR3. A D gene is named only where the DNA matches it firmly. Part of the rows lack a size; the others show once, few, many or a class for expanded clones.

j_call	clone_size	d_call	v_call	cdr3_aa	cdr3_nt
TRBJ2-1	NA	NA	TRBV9	CASSPGRPSDEQFF	TGTGCCAGCAGCCCGGGACGACCCAGCGATGAGCAGTTCTTC
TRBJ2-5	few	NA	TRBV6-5	CASSYSLGAVETQYF	TGTGCCAGCAGTTATTCCCTCGGGGCCGTAGAGACCCAGTACTTC
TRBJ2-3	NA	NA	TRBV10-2	CASSEADTQYF	TGCGCCAGCAGTGAGGCAGATACGCAGTATTTT
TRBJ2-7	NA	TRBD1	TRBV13	CASSSLTGVSEQYF	TGTGCCAGCAGCTCCCTTACAGGGGTTTCCGAGCAGTACTTC
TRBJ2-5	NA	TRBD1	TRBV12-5	CASMTGAETQYF	TGTGCTAGCATGACAGGGGCAGAGACCCAGTACTTC
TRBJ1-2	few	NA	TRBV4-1	CASSQDPGRAYYGYTF	TGCGCCAGCAGCCAAGATCCTGGGCGGGCTTACTATGGCTACACCTTC
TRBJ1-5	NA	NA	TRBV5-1	CASSPPIQGWQPQHF	TGCGCCAGCAGCCCCCCAATCCAGGGGTGGCAGCCCCAGCATTTT
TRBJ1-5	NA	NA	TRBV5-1	CASSLEGLNQPQHF	TGCGCCAGCAGCTTGGAGGGGCTAAATCAGCCCCAGCATTTT
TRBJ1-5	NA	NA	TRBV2	CASTSRNQPQHF	TGTGCCAGCACTTCCAGGAATCAGCCCCAGCATTTT
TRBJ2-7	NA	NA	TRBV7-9	CASSLQLPEQYF	TGTGCCAGCAGTCTACAGCTCCCCGAGCAGTACTTC